This T cell receptor (beta chain) was recorded in a study of cytomegalovirus exposure and HLA in healthy donors. Study-level points and caveats: Follow-up analysis later connected one missense variant in DCLRE1C with trimming of TCR beta V- and J-genes. The listing of roughly 160 TCR beta chains classed them as cytomegalovirus-associated.

Details on this clone: No antigen is known for it.

The PCR contained 60 Vbeta and 13 Jbeta primers. The repertoire was sequenced with immunoSEQ multiplex PCR; TCRdb's copy has only in-frame clones and lacks some. The table lists roughly 150,000 clones. Input material: PBMCs. The origin of this receptor is a woman aged 45-60 years in good health and CMV-seronegative.

The CDR3 DNA sequence: TGTGCCAGCGGGACTAGCGTATACTACGAGCAGTACTTC. This sequence encodes CASGTSVYYEQYF. The rearrangement joins TRBV28 to TRBJ2-7; 10 bases map to TRBD2. V shed 8 bases, J shed 3 bases, and the junction held 4 bases outside the gene matches. CDR1 is MDHEN and CDR2 is SYDVKM in the germline V gene. The CDR3 has 13 amino acids.